This T cell receptor (beta chain) was sequenced during a study of patients and donors after allogeneic stem cell transplantation. One entry per CDR3 protein, called by TCRdb with MiXCR from the RT-PCR reads. The sample has 84,000 or so distinct CDR3 sequences, 48% seen once. Germline-derived CDR1 and CDR2 are SQVTM and ANQGSEA. Trimming at V came to 6 bases and at J to 9 bases, leaving 13 bases not matched to a gene. This CDR3 comprises 14 residues. Sequencing was performed on blood, either unsorted or a sorted T cell fraction (not recorded which). The chain is built from TRBV29-1 and TRBJ2-1; 8 bases fit TRBD2. This TCR came from a human donor who was either an allogeneic HSCT recipient or a stem cell or donor lymphocyte infusion donor (not recorded which). It is not recorded whose cells these are; they may come from a transplant donor. CDR3 sequence: CSVAAGDARSEQFF. Here the CDR3 DNA reads TGCAGCGTAGCAGCGGGAGACGCGCGGAGTGAGCAGTTCTTC.